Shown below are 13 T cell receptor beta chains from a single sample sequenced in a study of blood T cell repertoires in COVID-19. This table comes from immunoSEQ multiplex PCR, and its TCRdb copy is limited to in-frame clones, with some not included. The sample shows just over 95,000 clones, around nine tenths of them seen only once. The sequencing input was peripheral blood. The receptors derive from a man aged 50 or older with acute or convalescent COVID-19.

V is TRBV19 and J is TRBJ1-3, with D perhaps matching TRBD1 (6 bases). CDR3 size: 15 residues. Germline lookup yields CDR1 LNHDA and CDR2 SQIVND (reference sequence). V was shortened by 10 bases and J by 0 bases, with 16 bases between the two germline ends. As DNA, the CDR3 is TGTGCCACCATTTTGGGGGCGAGCTCTGGAAACACCATATATTTT. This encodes CATILGASSGNTIYF.

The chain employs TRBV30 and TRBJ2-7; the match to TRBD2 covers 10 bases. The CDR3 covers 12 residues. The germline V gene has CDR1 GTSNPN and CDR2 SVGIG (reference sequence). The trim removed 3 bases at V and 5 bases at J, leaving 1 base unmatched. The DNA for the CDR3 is TGTGCCTGGAGCCTAGCGGGAGACGAGCAGTACTTC. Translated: CAWSLAGDEQYF.

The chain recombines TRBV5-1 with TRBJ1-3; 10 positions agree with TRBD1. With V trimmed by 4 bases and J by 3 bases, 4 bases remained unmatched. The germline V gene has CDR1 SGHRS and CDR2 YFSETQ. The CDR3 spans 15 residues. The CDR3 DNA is TGCGCCAGCAGCCCGAGGACAGGGGGTGGAAACACCATATATTTT. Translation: CASSPRTGGGNTIYF.

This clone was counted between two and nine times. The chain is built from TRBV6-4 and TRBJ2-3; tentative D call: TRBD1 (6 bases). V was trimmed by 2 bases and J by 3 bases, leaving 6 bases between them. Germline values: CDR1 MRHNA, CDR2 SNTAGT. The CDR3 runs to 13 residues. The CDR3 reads CASSDGTTDTQYF. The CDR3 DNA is TGTGCCAGCAGTGACGGGACAACAGATACGCAGTATTTT.

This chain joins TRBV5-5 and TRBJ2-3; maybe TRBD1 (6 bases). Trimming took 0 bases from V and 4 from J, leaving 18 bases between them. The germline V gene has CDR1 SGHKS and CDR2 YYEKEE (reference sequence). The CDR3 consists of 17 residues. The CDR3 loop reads CASSLAPGTPRPDTQYF. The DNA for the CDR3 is TGTGCCAGCAGCTTGGCTCCCGGGACACCTAGGCCAGATACGCAGTATTTT.

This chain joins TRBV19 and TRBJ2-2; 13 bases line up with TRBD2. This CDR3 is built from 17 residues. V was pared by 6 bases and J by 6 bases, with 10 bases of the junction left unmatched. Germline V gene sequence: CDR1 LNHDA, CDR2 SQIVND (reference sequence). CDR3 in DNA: TGTGCCAGTAGCCCCACTAGCGGGAGGGCCTTCGCCGGGGAGCTGTTTTTT. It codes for CASSPTSGRAFAGELFF.

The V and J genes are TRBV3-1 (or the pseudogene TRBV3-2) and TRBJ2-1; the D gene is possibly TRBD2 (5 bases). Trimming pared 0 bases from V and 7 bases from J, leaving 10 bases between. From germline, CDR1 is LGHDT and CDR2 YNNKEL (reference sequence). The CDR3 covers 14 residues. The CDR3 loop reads CASSQDSGWNEQFF. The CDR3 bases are TGTGCCAGCAGCCAAGATTCGGGGTGGAATGAGCAGTTCTTC.

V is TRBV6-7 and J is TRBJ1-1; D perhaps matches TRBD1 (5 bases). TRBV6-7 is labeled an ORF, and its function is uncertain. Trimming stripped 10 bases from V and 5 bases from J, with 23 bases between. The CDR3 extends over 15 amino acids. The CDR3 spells CATSTVGGARTEAFF. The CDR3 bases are TGTGCCACCTCCACCGTGGGAGGGGCGCGAACTGAAGCTTTCTTT.

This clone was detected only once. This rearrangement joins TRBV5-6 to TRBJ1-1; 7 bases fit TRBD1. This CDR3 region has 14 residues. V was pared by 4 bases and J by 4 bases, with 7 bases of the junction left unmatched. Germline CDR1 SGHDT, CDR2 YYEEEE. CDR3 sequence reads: CASSRQGGVTEAFF. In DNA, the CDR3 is TGTGCCAGCAGCCGTCAGGGGGGAGTCACTGAAGCTTTCTTT.

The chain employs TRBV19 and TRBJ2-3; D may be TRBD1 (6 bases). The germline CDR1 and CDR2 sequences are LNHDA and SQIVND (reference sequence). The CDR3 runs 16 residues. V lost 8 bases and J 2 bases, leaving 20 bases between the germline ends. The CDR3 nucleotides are TGTGCCAGTGGGTGGTCATCGGGACAAAACACAGATACGCAGTATTTT. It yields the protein CASGWSSGQNTDTQYF.

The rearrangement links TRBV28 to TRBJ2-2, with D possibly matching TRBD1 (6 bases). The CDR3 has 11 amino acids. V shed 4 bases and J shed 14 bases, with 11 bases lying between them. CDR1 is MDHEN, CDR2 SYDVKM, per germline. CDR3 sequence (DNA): TGTGCCAGCAGTTCCAGGACAGAACTGTTTTTT. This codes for CASSSRTELFF. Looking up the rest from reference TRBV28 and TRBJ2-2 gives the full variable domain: DVKVTQSSRYLVKRTGEKVFLECVQDMDHENMFWYRQDPGLGLRLIYFSYDVKMKEKGDIPEGYSVSREKKERFSLILESASTNQTSMYLCASSSRTELFFGEGSRLTVL.

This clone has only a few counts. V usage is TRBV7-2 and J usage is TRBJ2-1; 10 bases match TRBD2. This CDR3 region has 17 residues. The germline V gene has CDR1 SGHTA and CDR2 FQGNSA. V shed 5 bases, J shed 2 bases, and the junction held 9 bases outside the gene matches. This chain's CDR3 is CASSPPRLAGPYNEQFF. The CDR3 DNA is TGTGCCAGCAGCCCTCCCAGACTAGCGGGCCCCTACAATGAGCAGTTCTTC.

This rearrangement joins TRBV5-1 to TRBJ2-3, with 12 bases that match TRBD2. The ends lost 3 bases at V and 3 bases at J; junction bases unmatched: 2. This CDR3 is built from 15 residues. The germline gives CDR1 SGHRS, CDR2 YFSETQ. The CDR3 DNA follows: TGCGCCAGCAGCTCACTAGCGGGAGGTACAGATACGCAGTATTTT. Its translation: CASSSLAGGTDTQYF.